These T cell receptor beta chains were read from a single sample in a study of T-cell memory formation after mild COVID-19. TCRdb re-called the 5' RACE reads with MiXCR, one entry per CDR3 protein. The data contain 400,000 to 500,000 distinct CDR3 sequences, roughly 26% of them singletons. The sequencing sample was made of PBMCs or a T cell subset sorted from them (not recorded which). These receptors were collected from an adult woman who had mild COVID-19 (a few samples of this study predate the infection). Cell type and time point are not known. CDR3s include the opening cysteine and the closing phenylalanine or tryptophan.

V: TRBV12-3/TRBV12-4
J: TRBJ2-7
CDR3: CASSSTSASSYEQYF

V: TRBV7-2
J: TRBJ2-5
CDR3: CASSLEGGQGETQYF

V: TRBV29-1
J: TRBJ2-1
CDR3: CSVEAPEVAGITSSYNEQFF

V: TRBV7-2
J: TRBJ1-1
CDR3: CASSQRLLTEAFF

V: TRBV7-9
J: TRBJ2-5
CDR3: CASSLVLAAGQETQYF

V: TRBV12-3/TRBV12-4
J: TRBJ2-1
CDR3: CASRLLTGGPRNEQFF

V: TRBV7-9
J: TRBJ2-2
CDR3: CASSSGQGAAGELFF

V: TRBV7-6
J: TRBJ2-5
CDR3: CASSLKTGRETQYF

V: TRBV7-2
J: TRBJ2-3
CDR3: CASSSRALTSTDTQYF

V: TRBV28
J: TRBJ2-3
CDR3: CASSSGLAGVPTDTQYF

V: TRBV7-3
J: TRBJ1-5
CDR3: CASSSGLGQPQHF

V: TRBV11-2
J: TRBJ1-4
CDR3: CASSLDRVDEKLFF

V: TRBV15
J: TRBJ2-2
CDR3: CATSRAQKAGELFF

V: TRBV7-2
J: TRBJ1-1
CDR3: CASSFGTGGREAFF

V: TRBV20-1
J: TRBJ2-2
CDR3: CSAVHSGTGELFF

V: TRBV5-1
J: TRBJ2-3
CDR3: CASSTEGGTDTQYF

V: TRBV29-1
J: TRBJ2-5
CDR3: CSVLDRVKTQYF

V: TRBV20-1
J: TRBJ1-1
CDR3: CSARDLRVNTEAFF

V: TRBV20-1
J: TRBJ2-2
CDR3: CSLTGTGGTGELFF

V: TRBV2
J: TRBJ2-7
CDR3: CASNEGALYEQYF

V: TRBV4-2
J: TRBJ1-3
CDR3: CASSQDWGTGNSGNTIYF

V: TRBV12-3/TRBV12-4
J: TRBJ2-2
CDR3: CASSPLSGGAGELFF

V: TRBV7-2
J: TRBJ2-2
CDR3: CASSLGSGGFNTGELFF

V: TRBV7-8
J: TRBJ1-4
CDR3: CASSLAEQGAYEKLFF

V: TRBV5-5
J: TRBJ2-1
CDR3: CASSLAGSGDWEQFF

V: TRBV3-2
J: TRBJ2-1
CDR3: CASSLRRRREVHNEQFF

V: TRBV18
J: TRBJ2-7
CDR3: CASSPINPGTGYEQYF

V: TRBV12-3/TRBV12-4
J: TRBJ1-5
CDR3: CASSRDGISNQPQHF

V: TRBV9
J: TRBJ2-3
CDR3: CASSVGVGRTDTQYF

V: TRBV4-2
J: TRBJ1-1
CDR3: CASSQDWSSLNTEAFF

V: TRBV7-3
J: TRBJ2-7
CDR3: CASSTRERYEQYF

V: TRBV14
J: TRBJ2-5
CDR3: CASSPFGRETQYF

V: TRBV29-1
J: TRBJ2-7
CDR3: CSAGGGVSPYEQYF

V: TRBV2
J: TRBJ2-5
CDR3: CASSLTGAVETQYF

V: TRBV20-1
J: TRBJ2-3
CDR3: CSAKRSTYTDTQYF

V: TRBV7-2
J: TRBJ2-3
CDR3: CASSLARAPDTQYF

V: TRBV5-1
J: TRBJ2-5
CDR3: CASSQGLAGASDGSQYF

V: TRBV18
J: TRBJ1-2
CDR3: CASSLTGGASGYTF

V: TRBV5-5
J: TRBJ1-5
CDR3: CASSPTPGTASQPQHF

V: TRBV18
J: TRBJ1-1
CDR3: CASSPTGRNTEAFF

V: TRBV20-1
J: TRBJ2-3
CDR3: CSARSGMYTDTQYF

V: TRBV9
J: TRBJ2-1
CDR3: CASSVGVRTENEQFF

V: TRBV5-1
J: TRBJ2-3
CDR3: CASSPRQSSGDTQYF

V: TRBV20-1
J: TRBJ2-1
CDR3: CSARVPGESVQFF

V: TRBV6-1
J: TRBJ2-2
CDR3: CASSRGTGLNTGELFF

V: TRBV14
J: TRBJ1-1
CDR3: CASSVDRGRAEAFF